This T cell receptor (beta chain) was identified during a study of blood T cell repertoires in COVID-19. Turning to the study itself: Specimens from acute and convalescent COVID-19 originated in the United States, Italy and Spain. Sample material is recorded as cDNA or gDNA derived from T cells, B-cell-depleted T cells, or PBMCs.

As originally analysed: Researchers report that nucleated cell counts were estimated from reference gene primer amplification. TCRdb's copy holds only in-frame clones and misses some; the assay was immunoSEQ multiplex PCR. That table furnishes V, J and clone size, whereas the DNA furnished D and trimming. The data show about 270,000 clones, roughly 89% seen once. V shed 2 bases and J 1 base; nucleotides not matched to a gene: 5. The germline V gene encodes CDR1 SGHNT and CDR2 YYREEE (reference sequence). The CDR3 runs 15 residues. Cohort 3 recovery required two negative PCRs, clearance, or symptom resolution.

The rearrangement joins TRBV5-4 to TRBJ2-7, with 8 bases that match TRBD2. Sequenced: PBMCs or T cells enriched from blood (not recorded which). This receptor was taken from a woman aged 55-69 years who had recovered from COVID-19. This CDR3 is CASSFVSGSSYEQYF. The DNA of the CDR3 is TGTGCCAGCAGCTTTGTCAGCGGGAGTTCCTACGAGCAGTACTTC.